The clone carrying this T cell receptor beta chain was picked up one time. The data originate from a study of shared clonotypes between healthy human individuals. The study enrolled healthy HIV-negative adults without recent acute infections or vaccinations as donors. All participating donors were Caucasian adults from Nashville, Tennessee. Splitting of CD4+ cells produced CD45RA+ naive and CD45RA-negative memory subsets. Original methodology: Sequence data from immunoSEQ were junction-only and lacked quality scores; consequently, filtering differed. Some clones are missing from TCRdb's copy, which holds only in-frame ones; the method was immunoSEQ multiplex PCR. From that table come the V and J calls and clone size; the DNA was used to work out D and trimming. The sample yields about 2.4 million clones, 80% to 95% seen once. Germline CDR1 is SQVTM and CDR2 is ANQGSEA. V lost 7 bases, J lost 2 bases, and 11 bases lay in between. This CDR3 has 12 amino acids.

The sequence derives from a young man in good health. Some clones in this sample may be carry-over from other donors' samples. This chain joins TRBV29-1 and TRBJ1-2; D gene uncertain. Input material: naive CD4+ T cells from PBMCs. This sample's subset: CD45RA+ positively selected. CDR3 bases: TGCAGCGCCCAGCGGACGAACTATGGCTACACCTTC. Translation: CSAQRTNYGYTF.